The subject of this entry is one TCR beta chain. This clone showed up just a few times. Its antigen specificity is not known. Sequence at one end of the junction differs from germline and may be a read error. The immunoSEQ Assay was the method used to sequence TCRbeta CDR3 regions. After extraction, genomic DNA underwent amplification by bias-controlled multiplex PCR, followed by high-throughput sequencing. The original methods were these. To quantify the absolute abundance of each unique TCRbeta CDR3 region, sequences were collapsed and filtered. T cell fraction was estimated by normalization of TCRbeta template counts to usable DNA, with usable DNA being measured through amplification of reference genes present in all nucleated cells. Repertoire TCRs were annotated as SARS-CoV-2-specific by exact matching of V gene, CDR3 amino acid sequence and J gene to a known reactive TCR set. The reference SARS-CoV-2 TCR set was obtained from MIRA and was filtered for enrichment in COVID-19-positive ImmuneCODE repertoires, whereby public or cross-reactive TCRs were removed. Using the MIRA antigens, annotated TCRs were further analysed by specific ORF or by position within an ORF. Breadth was defined as annotated unique rearrangements over total unique productive rearrangements; depth was the summed frequency of those rearrangements. TCR breadth was compared between groups using two-sided Wilcoxon rank-sum tests. The clones in this table, taken by TCRdb from immuneACCESS, are in-frame only. Not every clone is retained; where verified, under half of the shortfall comes from an unresolved V gene, and the cause of the rest is unknown. That table furnishes V, J and clone size, whereas the DNA furnished D and trimming. This sample gives some 340,000 clones in total; 86% of them show up just once. The top ten constitute 1.5% to 2% of the sample.

As encoded in the germline V gene (reference sequence), CDR1 is SEHNR while CDR2 is FQNEAQ. Measured from the cysteine to the phenylalanine, the CDR3 is 15 residues long. The retained sequence is limited to the CDR3, 45 bases, with the frame set at the first base. The sample is drawn from a study of Ad26.COV2.S vaccination and SARS-CoV-2 variants (dated by TCRdb to the early 2020s). About the full investigation: Donors in the vaccine arm were drawn from COV1001, a phase I-IIa trial of Ad26.COV2.S in healthy adults that was multicentre, randomized, double-blind and placebo-controlled. Trial participants were randomized into five groups of five, in which low-dose or high-dose Ad26.COV2.S was given once or twice, or placebo was given on both occasions. Sequencing of the TCRbeta repertoire served to evaluate the specificity and breadth of SARS-CoV-2-reactive T cell receptors following Ad26.COV2.S vaccination. The TCR-sequenced set comprised about 32 samples: approximately 20 Ad26.COV2.S vaccine recipients, 5 placebo recipients and 8 SARS-CoV-2 convalescent individuals. Investigators remained blinded to trial group allocation during experiments and outcome assessment. Ad26.COV2.S was administered intramuscularly at a dose of 5x10^10 or 1x10^11 viral particles, either as one shot or as two shots given 56 days apart.

The sample's treatment or condition, from its label and the paper: roughly 18 received Ad26.COV2.S at low or high dose, single or two shots; about 5 received placebo; per-sample allocation not given. For vaccine and placebo recipients, repertoires were sequenced using samples collected on day 63 after the first injection. Between 29 July and 7 August 2020, Cohort 1b enrolled about 27 adults aged 18-55 years at one site in Boston, USA. As a vaccine, Ad26.COV2.S was a replication-incompetent adenovirus type 26 vector that expressed a prefusion-stabilized SARS-CoV-2 spike protein derived from the original Wuhan strain. Broad study findings and their caveats: After vaccination, spike-specific CD8+ and CD4+ T cell responses were reported to show substantial breadth. The study was not powered to compare responses between vaccine doses or regimens. The authors noted that the TCR breadth and depth analyses may have underestimated total T cell responses. Higher spike-specific TCR breadth was observed in Ad26.COV2.S recipients than in placebo recipients (P = 0.0014). Comparable non-spike TCR breadth was observed between vaccine and placebo recipients, consistent with only spike being contained in the vaccine.

This clonotype was obtained from a person between 18 and 59 years old who received the Ad26.COV2.S COVID-19 vaccine or a placebo. The receptor chain draws on TRBV7-9 and TRBJ2-7; no confident D gene assignment can be made. Sequencing was performed on peripheral blood, taken in a trial of Ad26.COV2.S vaccine versus placebo. The CDR3 loop reads CASSLEGNSAYEQYF. At the DNA level, the sequence is TGTGCCAGCAGTTTAGAAGGTAACAGTGCCTACGAGCAGTACTTC.